The next 16 T cell receptor beta chains were all read from a single sample in a study of cytomegalovirus exposure and HLA in healthy donors. Primers included in the PCR were 60 Vbeta and 13 Jbeta primers. Assay used: immunoSEQ multiplex PCR; TCRdb lists only in-frame clones, some missing. The sample records about 140,000 clones, 60% to 80% being singletons. Sequencing was performed on PBMCs. These receptors were collected from a female donor in good health and CMV-seronegative.

The chain carries TRBV7-2 and TRBJ2-4; D unclear. Germline CDR1 and CDR2: SGHTA and FQGNSA. Trimming cost V 1 base and J 9 bases, with 10 bases left between them. This CDR3 is built from 13 residues. This CDR3 is CASSLGPSGIQYF. The CDR3 bases are TGTGCCAGCAGCTTAGGGCCTAGTGGCATTCAGTACTTC. Full variable domain (outside the CDR3, taken from reference TRBV7-2 and TRBJ2-4): GAGVSQSPSNKVTEKGKDVELRCDPISGHTALYWYRQSLGQGLEFLIYFQGNSAPDKSGLPSDRFSAERTGGSVSTLTIQRTQQEDSAVYLCASSLGPSGIQYFGAGTRLSVL.

The chain is built from TRBV30 and TRBJ1-3; TRBD1 is a possible D gene (6 bases). The ends were cut back, 0 bases at V and 3 bases at J, with 6 bases in the middle. Germline V gene sequence: CDR1 GTSNPN, CDR2 SVGIG (reference sequence). The CDR3 covers 13 residues. The CDR3, as DNA: TGTGCCTGGAGTGTACAGGGTGGAAACACCATATATTTT. Translated: CAWSVQGGNTIYF.

The rearrangement joins TRBV7-3 to TRBJ2-5; TRBD2 might be the D (5 bases). Germline lookup yields CDR1 SGHTA and CDR2 FQGTGA. This CDR3 contains 15 residues. The V gene lost 1 base and the J gene lost 4 bases, with 13 bases spanning the gap. The CDR3 loop is CASSLRGGPGETQYF. The CDR3, as DNA: TGTGCCAGCAGCTTAAGAGGAGGCCCCGGAGAGACCCAGTACTTC.

The chain employs TRBV6-5 and TRBJ2-5; D call uncertain. This CDR3 spans 11 amino acids. From germline, CDR1 is MNHEY and CDR2 SVGAGI. V lost 4 bases and J 5 bases, leaving 5 bases between the germline ends. CDR3 sequence reads: CASSLGETQYF. The CDR3 DNA reads TGTGCCAGCAGTTTGGGCGAGACCCAGTACTTC.

This chain uses TRBV5-4 with TRBJ1-2, with TRBD1 matching over 7 bases. CDR3 length: 16 residues. The germline gives CDR1 SGHNT, CDR2 YYREEE (reference sequence). V lost 4 bases to trimming and J lost 0 bases; unmatched junction nucleotides: 9. The CDR3 DNA reads as TGTGCCAGCAGCCTTGGGACAGTCCCTGCTAACTATGGCTACACCTTC. This translates into CASSLGTVPANYGYTF.

V is TRBV20-1 and J is TRBJ2-7; D possibly corresponds to TRBD2 (6 bases). The germline V and J ends were trimmed by 7 bases and 6 bases, with 13 bases remaining between them. This CDR3 comprises 11 residues. Germline loops: CDR1 DFQATT, CDR2 SNEGSKA (reference sequence). The CDR3 sequence: CSVGQEGEQYF. DNA for the CDR3: TGCAGTGTAGGGCAGGAGGGCGAGCAGTACTTC.

The chain uses TRBV7-3 and TRBJ2-1; D is possibly TRBD2 (5 bases). Germline CDR1 SGHTA, CDR2 FQGTGA. With 4 bases removed from V and 8 bases from J, the gap between germline ends came to 18 bases. The CDR3 consists of 15 residues. Written as DNA, the CDR3 is TGTGCCAGCAGCTCCACTTTAGGCGGGCACCATGAGCAGTTCTTC. Translating gives CASSSTLGGHHEQFF. Combining the CDR3 with reference TRBV7-3 and TRBJ2-1 gives the whole variable domain GAGVSQTPSNKVTEKGKYVELRCDPISGHTALYWYRQSLGQGPEFLIYFQGTGAADDSGLPNDRFFAVRPEGSVSTLKIQRTERGDSAVYLCASSSTLGGHHEQFFGPGTRLTVL.

The chain combines TRBV29-1 with TRBJ2-1; a possible D gene is TRBD1 (7 bases). Germline V gene sequence: CDR1 SQVTM, CDR2 ANQGSEA. CDR3 length equals 14 residues. V was cut by 4 bases and J by 8 bases, with 18 bases left in between. Here the CDR3 DNA reads TGCAGCGTTGGACGACAGGGCGGGATCGATGAGCAGTTCTTC. Its translation: CSVGRQGGIDEQFF.

J is TRBJ2-1 and V is TRBV5-1; 8 bases are a match to TRBD2. Germline trimming cut 2 bases from V and 5 bases from J; bases unmatched to any gene: 18. The germline CDR1 and CDR2 sequences are SGHRS and YFSETQ. The CDR3 extends over 19 amino acids. In nucleotides, the CDR3 is TGCGCCAGCAGCTTTGCTTTTCTTCCGGGGGGGGGCCGGGACAATGAGCAGTTCTTC. Translation: CASSFAFLPGGGRDNEQFF. The full variable domain, in which reference TRBV5-1 and TRBJ2-1 provide the parts outside the CDR3, is KAGVTQTPRYLIKTRGQQVTLSCSPISGHRSVSWYQQTPGQGLQFLFEYFSETQRNKGNFPGRFSGRQFSNSRSEMNVSTLELGDSALYLCASSFAFLPGGGRDNEQFFGPGTRLTVL.

This chain connects TRBV25-1 to TRBJ1-4, with D possibly matching TRBD1 (6 bases). V lost 4 bases, J lost 5 bases, and 8 bases lay in between. Germline assignment: CDR1 MGHDK and CDR2 SYGVNS. The CDR3 consists of 13 residues. The CDR3 region is CASSGTANEKLFF. The CDR3 bases are TGTGCCAGCAGTGGGACAGCAAATGAAAAACTGTTTTTT.

The chain recombines TRBV27 with TRBJ2-3; 13 bases align to TRBD2. This CDR3 region has 17 residues. The V gene end was trimmed by 0 bases and the J gene end by 4 bases; junction bases not matched to a gene: 4. Germline-derived CDR1 and CDR2 are MNHEY and SMNVEV (reference sequence). The CDR3 sequence is CASSLSKLAGGPDTQYF. The CDR3 region has the DNA TGTGCCAGCAGTTTATCGAAACTAGCGGGAGGGCCAGATACGCAGTATTTT.

J is TRBJ1-3 and V is TRBV2; tentatively, D is TRBD1 (6 bases). V lost 8 bases and J lost 3, with 14 bases in between. Looked up from germline, CDR1 is SNHLY and CDR2 is FYNNEI. The CDR3 is made up of 14 amino acids. In DNA form, the CDR3 reads TGTGCCAGCGGTGGACAGAGCCTTGGAAACACCATATATTTT. This sequence encodes CASGGQSLGNTIYF.

V usage is TRBV6-4 and J usage is TRBJ1-1; TRBD1 aligns across 8 bases. The germline gives CDR1 MRHNA, CDR2 SNTAGT. The CDR3 sequence is 14 residues long. The V and J ends lost 6 bases and 3 bases, in that order; junction bases with no gene match: 6. The CDR3 reads CASRYQTGDTEAFF. The DNA of the CDR3 is TGTGCCAGCAGATATCAGACAGGGGACACTGAAGCTTTCTTT.

Concerning this clone itself: Other nucleotide sequences in the sample specify the same CDR3. This CDR3 reads CASSSPTGRGNTIYF. In nucleotides, the CDR3 is TGTGCCAGCAGTTCCCCCACGGGGAGAGGAAACACCATATATTTT. The chain uses TRBV28 and TRBJ1-3; D uncertain. The CDR3 runs to 15 residues. The germline V gene encodes CDR1 MDHEN and CDR2 SYDVKM. V was cut by 4 bases and J by 4 bases, with 14 bases left in between.

The rearrangement uses TRBV6-1 and TRBJ2-1; D may be TRBD2 (6 bases). The germline V gene encodes CDR1 MNHNS and CDR2 SASEGT. The ends were cut back, 0 bases at V and 9 bases at J, with 15 bases in the middle. The CDR3 consists of 15 residues. The CDR3 DNA reads as TGTGCCAGCAGTGAAGCTAAACTAGGTAGCGGTGAGCAGTTCTTC. Its translation: CASSEAKLGSGEQFF.

The chain employs TRBV9 and TRBJ2-1, with 12 bases that match TRBD2. The CDR3 sequence is 16 residues long. The V gene's germline CDR1 is SGDLS and CDR2 YYNGEE. V shed 4 bases, J shed 7 bases, and the junction held 9 bases outside the gene matches. Here the CDR3 DNA reads TGTGCCAGCAGCCGGGATCTAGCGGGGGGGCAGAATGAGCAGTTCTTC. Its protein is CASSRDLAGGQNEQFF.